Described below is a single T cell receptor beta chain sequence and its context. The data belong to a study of control samples from healthy donors and cancer patients. Measured with immunoSEQ multiplex PCR; TCRdb has only the in-frame clones, and not every one. Here the sample spans over 150,000 clones, around 94% being singletons. The CDR3 totals 14 residues. The germline V and J ends were trimmed by 3 bases and 0 bases, with 6 bases remaining between them. In germline, CDR1 is LNHDA, CDR2 SQIVND (reference sequence). Sample: PBMCs. This clonotype was sampled from a man in his fifties or sixties with colorectal cancer. This rearrangement joins TRBV19 to TRBJ1-5; D is uncertain. The DNA of the CDR3 is TGTGCCAGTAGTATGGGGTTTAGCAATCAGCCCCAGCATTTT. Its protein is CASSMGFSNQPQHF.